This is a list of T cell receptor beta chains from one sample in a study of cytomegalovirus exposure and HLA in healthy donors. TCRdb keeps only in-frame clones here, not all; method: immunoSEQ multiplex PCR. The profile shows about 130,000 clones, around 85% of them singletons. Sequencing used PBMCs. These receptor sequences come from a woman between 25 and 40 years old in good health and CMV-seropositive. Both conserved end residues are part of each CDR3. D genes are given only for firm matches. Some rows mark clone size as missing; the rest say once, few, many or name a class of expanded clone.

TRBV5-1	NA	TRBJ1-1	TRBD1	CASSLLTGAPEAFF	TGCGCCAGCAGCTTGTTGACAGGGGCCCCTGAAGCTTTCTTT
TRBV28	NA	TRBJ2-1	TRBD1	CASNSRDRGFNEQFF	TGTGCCAGCAACTCCCGGGACAGGGGTTTTAATGAGCAGTTCTTC
TRBV7-6	NA	TRBJ2-3	NA	CASSRGSDTQYF	TGTGCCAGCAGCCGCGGCTCGGATACGCAGTATTTT
TRBV7-2	NA	TRBJ1-1	NA	CASSLGGKYKAFF	TGTGCCAGCAGCTTAGGTGGCAAATATAAAGCTTTCTTT
TRBV7-8	NA	TRBJ1-2	NA	CASSLYPGGYTF	TGTGCCAGCAGCTTATATCCGGGGGGCTACACCTTC
TRBV5-1	once	TRBJ1-6	TRBD1	CASSIGQGSPPLHF	TGCGCCAGCAGCATCGGACAGGGAAGCCCACCCCTCCACTTT
TRBV5-6	once	TRBJ1-6	NA	CASSGGGWNSPLHF	TGTGCCAGCAGCGGCGGGGGTTGGAATTCACCCCTCCACTTT
TRBV18	NA	TRBJ1-5	NA	CASSPKQDQPQHF	TGTGCCAGCTCACCAAAACAGGATCAGCCCCAGCATTTT
TRBV5-1	few	TRBJ2-7	TRBD1	CASSTRQGSSYEQYF	TGCGCCAGCAGCACACGACAGGGGAGCTCCTACGAGCAGTACTTC
TRBV9	NA	TRBJ2-7	NA	CASSVSPGPEYEQYF	TGTGCCAGCAGCGTATCCCCGGGTCCCGAGTACGAGCAGTACTTC
TRBV28	NA	TRBJ2-7	TRBD2	CASSLDRGLAGWRDEQYF	TGTGCCAGCAGTTTGGACAGGGGACTAGCGGGGTGGAGGGACGAGCAGTACTTC
TRBV18	NA	TRBJ1-2	TRBD1	CASSPRGTAEFYGYTF	TGTGCCAGCTCACCACGCGGGACAGCGGAGTTCTATGGCTACACCTTC
TRBV6-5	NA	TRBJ1-3	NA	CASTLDMYSGNTIYF	TGTGCCAGCACCCTGGACATGTACTCTGGAAACACCATATATTTT
TRBV10-3	NA	TRBJ1-1	NA	CAISNVGNTNTEAFF	TGTGCCATCAGTAATGTGGGCAACACGAACACTGAAGCTTTCTTT
TRBV28	NA	TRBJ2-3	TRBD2	CASSEAGERVDTQYF	TGTGCCAGCAGTGAGGCGGGAGAAAGGGTAGATACGCAGTATTTT
TRBV30	NA	TRBJ1-3	NA	CAWSGQVEDTIYF	TGTGCCTGGAGTGGACAGGTAGAGGACACCATATATTTT
TRBV5-1	NA	TRBJ2-5	NA	CASSGGSGETQYF	TGCGCCAGCTCTGGAGGGTCGGGCGAGACCCAGTACTTC
TRBV5-6	NA	TRBJ2-7	NA	CASSLTDSYEQYF	TGTGCCAGCAGCTTAACAGACTCCTACGAGCAGTACTTC
TRBV5-4	NA	TRBJ2-5	TRBD2	CASSLAGGAETQYF	TGTGCCAGCAGCTTGGCGGGGGGGGCGGAGACCCAGTACTTC
TRBV2	NA	TRBJ1-4	NA	CASKDSSREKLFF	TGTGCCAGCAAGGACAGCTCTCGGGAAAAACTGTTTTTT
TRBV5-1	few	TRBJ2-7	NA	CASSYGLTEQYF	TGCGCCAGCAGCTATGGACTAACTGAGCAGTACTTC
TRBV28	NA	TRBJ1-2	TRBD1	CASSLGQGYGYTF	TGTGCCAGCAGTTTGGGACAGGGGTATGGCTACACCTTC
TRBV28	NA	TRBJ2-7	NA	CASSFTRETNF	TGTGCCAGCAGTTTCACGCGGGAAACGAACTTC
TRBV5-1	few	TRBJ1-4	NA	CASSLGGLNEKLFF	TGCGCCAGCAGCTTGGGGGGCCTAAATGAAAAACTGTTTTTT
TRBV7-2	NA	TRBJ2-7	TRBD1	CASSLRQGAEEQYF	TGTGCCAGCAGCCTCCGACAGGGGGCGGAGGAGCAGTACTTC
TRBV6-1	NA	TRBJ1-6	NA	CASSERGWDSPLHF	TGTGCCAGCAGTGAACGGGGGTGGGATTCACCCCTCCACTTT
TRBV20-1	NA	TRBJ1-1	NA	CRKGVNTEAFF	TGCAGGAAGGGGGTTAACACTGAAGCTTTCTTT
TRBV6-1	NA	TRBJ2-1	NA	CASTPGEYNEQFF	TGTGCCAGCACCCCAGGGGAGTACAATGAGCAGTTCTTC
TRBV5-1	NA	TRBJ2-2	NA	CASTAWGKSGELFF	TGCGCCAGCACCGCGTGGGGCAAGTCCGGGGAGCTGTTTTTT
TRBV2	NA	TRBJ1-5	TRBD1	CASSGTGDQPQHF	TGTGCCAGCAGTGGGACAGGGGATCAGCCCCAGCATTTT
TRBV28	NA	TRBJ1-1	NA	CASSLGPTEAFF	TGTGCCAGCTCCCTGGGCCCCACTGAAGCTTTCTTT
TRBV9	NA	TRBJ2-1	NA	CASSVFSGPYNEQFF	TGTGCCAGCAGCGTCTTTAGCGGTCCGTACAATGAGCAGTTCTTC
TRBV6-6	NA	TRBJ2-5	NA	CASSDRPDSQETQYF	TGTGCCAGCAGCGACAGGCCAGATTCCCAAGAGACCCAGTACTTC
TRBV18	NA	TRBJ2-3	NA	CASSPPPDTQYF	TGTGCCAGCTCACCACCCCCGGATACGCAGTATTTT
TRBV6-1	NA	TRBJ1-5	TRBD1	CASSRTGNQPQHF	TGTGCCAGCAGCCGGACAGGGAATCAGCCCCAGCATTTT
TRBV6-6	NA	TRBJ2-3	TRBD1	CASGSDRGTDTQYF	TGTGCCAGCGGCTCGGACAGGGGCACAGATACGCAGTATTTT
TRBV2	NA	TRBJ1-5	NA	CASSGTDPNQPQHF	TGTGCCAGCAGTGGGACAGATCCTAATCAGCCCCAGCATTTT
TRBV29-1	NA	TRBJ2-2	TRBD2	CSVSAGYANTGELFF	TGCAGCGTGTCAGCGGGGTACGCGAACACCGGGGAGCTGTTTTTT
TRBV30	NA	TRBJ2-3	TRBD1	CAWSGQGAADTQYF	TGTGCCTGGAGTGGACAGGGGGCGGCGGATACGCAGTATTTT
TRBV5-1	NA	TRBJ2-7	NA	CASSRGGTEHEQYF	TGCGCCAGCAGCAGGGGCGGGACGGAGCACGAGCAGTACTTC
TRBV2	NA	TRBJ2-2	NA	CASSADSAGTGELFF	TGTGCCAGCAGCGCGGACTCGGCGGGAACCGGGGAGCTGTTTTTT
TRBV4-1	NA	TRBJ2-3	TRBD2	CASSQPGTSGTDTQYF	TGCGCCAGCAGCCAACCTGGGACTAGCGGGACAGATACGCAGTATTTT
TRBV12-2	NA	TRBJ1-1	NA	CASRLGRGNTEAFF	TGTGCAAGTCGCCTTGGACGGGGGAACACTGAAGCTTTCTTT
TRBV5-1	NA	TRBJ1-1	NA	CASSLDGVTEAFF	TGCGCCAGCAGCTTGGACGGGGTAACTGAAGCTTTCTTT
TRBV30	NA	TRBJ1-5	TRBD1	CAWAQGTQPQHF	TGTGCCTGGGCACAGGGGACTCAGCCCCAGCATTTT
TRBV5-1	once	TRBJ1-1	TRBD1	CASSFTGGTEAFF	TGCGCCAGCAGCTTTACAGGGGGCACTGAAGCTTTCTTT
TRBV7-9	NA	TRBJ1-2	NA	CSSSLEGGGYTF	TGTTCCAGCAGCTTAGAGGGAGGCGGCTACACCTTC
TRBV19	NA	TRBJ1-2	NA	CASSTTGYGYTF	TGTGCCAGTAGTACTACGGGTTATGGCTACACCTTC
TRBV10-1	few	TRBJ2-1	TRBD2	CASSEGLAGWNEQFF	TGCGCCAGCAGTGAAGGACTAGCGGGTTGGAATGAGCAGTTCTTC
TRBV10-3	NA	TRBJ1-2	NA	CAINPTGQLYGYTF	TGTGCCATCAATCCGACAGGCCAACTCTATGGCTACACCTTC
TRBV11-3	few	TRBJ1-6	NA	CANPPAVGCNSPLHF	TGTGCGAACCCCCCAGCGGTAGGGTGTAATTCACCCCTCCACTTT